This T cell receptor (beta chain) was identified in a study of OX40 agonist ivuxolimab in advanced cancers. Study in general: Partial responses were recorded for three patients, including one with hepatocellular carcinoma and two with cutaneous melanoma. Points from the study as a whole: Individuals who were partial responders at 0.1-3.0 mg/kg had clonal expansion that ranked among the lowest. A proportion of nonresponders additionally exhibited low normalized T-cell clonal expansion. At 0.1 to 3.0 mg/kg, CD4+ and CD8+ blood T cells expanded clonally by week 6.

Some clones are missing from TCRdb's copy, which holds only in-frame ones; the method was immunoSEQ multiplex PCR. The data contain tens of thousands of clones, 88% of them singletons. The germline V gene has CDR1 SGHRS and CDR2 YFSETQ. The CDR3 is made up of 11 amino acids. As regards this clone: Its antigen is currently unknown. A read error may account for a junction end that differs from germline.

The chain couples TRBV5-1 to TRBJ2-1; D not resolved. The sample here was CD4+ or CD8+ T cells sorted from blood, taken in a trial of the OX40 agonist ivuxolimab. The sequence derives from an adult with an advanced solid tumor such as melanoma, head and neck, liver or kidney cancer. The CDR3 here is CASSLGTVQLF. The CDR3 nucleotides read TGCGCCAGCAGCTTAGGTACAGTTCAGCTCTTC.